This T cell receptor beta chain was found in a study of Graves' ophthalmopathy and Graves' hyperthyroidism. CDR3 length: 13 residues. Germline V lookup: CDR1 KGHDR, CDR2 SFDVKD. The germline V and J ends were trimmed by 5 bases and 2 bases, with 9 bases remaining between them. Whole-study results and caveats: A 13-signature model separated ophthalmopathy from stable hyperthyroidism, just over 85% sensitivity, around 81% specificity. Blood shared most expanded thyroid clonotypes above 0.001 frequency.

This clonotype showed up many times. Its antigen is still unknown. RNA transcripts yielded amplified TCR beta CDR3 regions. HTBI primers were used in a first-round RT-PCR, which preceded a second-round multiplex PCR. TCRdb reprocessed the multiplex PCR reads with MiXCR, giving one entry per CDR3 protein. The table records about 700,000 distinct CDR3 sequences, approximately 40% of them present only once. Input material: peripheral blood. V and J are TRBV24-1 and TRBJ2-7; either TRBD1 or TRBD2 may supply D (5 bases each). The receptor was isolated from an adult man with Graves' ophthalmopathy. The CDR3 here is CATSGGPPYEQYF. As DNA, the CDR3 is TGTGCCACCAGTGGGGGACCACCCTACGAGCAGTACTTC.